Below are 27 T cell receptor beta chains sequenced from a single sample in a study of shared T cell receptors in the human thymus (dated by TCRdb to the early 2020s). Libraries were made using the immunoSEQ multiplex PCR assay. Here the immuneACCESS table is served through TCRdb, limited to in-frame sequences with V and J called. Missing clones are a known gap in these copies; in checked studies unresolved V genes cover under half, and the rest lacks a known reason. The sample table lists roughly 500,000 clones, 78% of them with a count of one. The ten largest clones take up less than 0.015% of the sample. These same records also appear under a second study, on human thymus T cells.

The sequenced sample consisted of thymocytes. These receptors came from a boy under two years old with a congenital heart defect. Donor details come from another sample of the same person, matched by shared clones.

The chain uses TRBV7-2 and TRBJ2-3; 7 bases line up with TRBD2. With 5 bases clipped from V and 3 bases from J, the junction kept 8 bases outside the gene matches. The CDR3 covers 15 residues. Looked up from germline, CDR1 is SGHTA and CDR2 is FQGNSA. CDR3 in DNA: TGTGCCAGCAGCCCACAGCGGGATCGAACAGATACGCAGTATTTT. It encodes CASSPQRDRTDTQYF.

The chain employs TRBV19 and TRBJ1-4, with a possible D match to TRBD1 (6 bases). CDR3 length: 14 residues. Per germline, CDR1 LNHDA and CDR2 SQIVND (reference sequence). V gave up 2 bases and J gave up 5 bases, with 9 bases separating them. CDR3 amino acids: CASSIRQANEKLFF. CDR3 coding DNA: TGTGCCAGTAGTATAAGACAGGCCAATGAAAAACTGTTTTTT.

The V and J genes are TRBV15 and TRBJ2-5, with D possibly matching TRBD1 (5 bases). V lost 1 base and J 3 bases, leaving 15 bases between the germline ends. Germline CDR1 LNHNV, CDR2 YYDKDF (reference sequence). The length of the CDR3 is 16 residues. CDR3 DNA: TGTGCCACCAGCAGAGCCCCCCGTGGCAGGGAAGAGACCCAGTACTTC. Its protein is CATSRAPRGREETQYF.

The rearrangement uses TRBV4-3 and TRBJ2-1, with 7 bases that match TRBD2. The ends lost 0 bases at V and 2 bases at J; junction bases unmatched: 4. Germline V gives CDR1 LGHNA, CDR2 YSLEER. The CDR3 has 16 amino acids. In DNA form, the CDR3 reads TGCGCCAGCAGCCAAGATCTAGCGGAGCCCTACAATGAGCAGTTCTTC. Its translation: CASSQDLAEPYNEQFF.

The chain is built from TRBV6-5 and TRBJ1-2; D remains unclear. Between the trimmed V and J ends, which lost 6 bases and 3 bases, there was a span of 11 bases. Germline V lookup: CDR1 MNHEY, CDR2 SVGAGI. The CDR3 is 13 amino acids. The chain's CDR3 is CASRTRTDYGYTF. The DNA for the CDR3 is TGTGCCAGCAGGACCCGGACTGACTATGGCTACACCTTC.

This chain links TRBV5-1 with TRBJ2-1, with 10 bases fitting TRBD2. Germline CDR1 and CDR2: SGHRS and YFSETQ. The CDR3 covers 14 residues. The junction had 0 bases not matched to a gene; V was cut back by 1 base and J by 5 bases. Written as DNA, the CDR3 is TGCGCCAGCAGCTTGACTAGCGGGAACAATGAGCAGTTCTTC. It encodes CASSLTSGNNEQFF.

The rearrangement joins TRBV9 to TRBJ2-1; perhaps TRBD2 as D (6 bases). Trimming left V 5 bases short and J 8 bases short, with 23 bases between. Germline CDR1 SGDLS, CDR2 YYNGEE. There are 16 residues in the CDR3. CDR3 coding DNA: TGTGCCAGCAGACAAGGGGCGGGATCGAGTATGGATGAGCAGTTCTTC. Residues: CASRQGAGSSMDEQFF.

The chain uses TRBV5-1 and TRBJ2-1; TRBD2 matches 16 bases. V was pared by 7 bases and J by 5 bases, with 9 bases of the junction left unmatched. The CDR3 runs 17 residues. Germline V CDR1 and CDR2: SGHRS, YFSETQ. CDR3 DNA sequence: TGCGCCAGCTCTACGGGACTAGCGGGAGGGACGAACAATGAGCAGTTCTTC. It yields the protein CASSTGLAGGTNNEQFF.

The gene calls are TRBV6-1 and TRBJ1-2; D might be TRBD1 (5 bases). The CDR3 is made up of 18 amino acids. V lost 0 bases and J lost 5, with 22 bases in between. Per the germline V gene, CDR1 is MNHNS and CDR2 is SASEGT. CDR3 protein: CASSEAPLRVLRGYGYTF. The CDR3 bases are TGTGCCAGCAGTGAAGCTCCCCTCCGGGTTCTAAGGGGTTATGGCTACACCTTC.

The rearrangement joins TRBV30 to TRBJ1-1, with D uncertain. Germline-derived CDR1 and CDR2 are GTSNPN and SVGIG (reference sequence). V lost 0 bases, J lost 6 bases, and 8 bases lay in between. CDR3 size: 12 residues. CDR3 region: CAWSVKQAEAFF. In nucleotides, the CDR3 is TGTGCCTGGAGTGTAAAGCAGGCTGAAGCTTTCTTT.

This chain joins TRBV9 and TRBJ2-1; D gene uncertain. The V gene lost 6 bases and the J gene lost 0 bases, with 19 bases spanning the gap. This CDR3 region has 17 residues. Germline values: CDR1 SGDLS, CDR2 YYNGEE. The CDR3 spells CASTPGGKPSSYNEQFF. CDR3 bases: TGTGCCAGCACCCCTGGCGGTAAACCGAGCTCCTACAATGAGCAGTTCTTC.

The chain joins TRBV5-1 to TRBJ2-5, with D hard to call. Germline-derived CDR1 and CDR2 are SGHRS and YFSETQ. The V end was cut by 0 bases, the J end by 5 bases, with 14 bases between. The CDR3 has 15 amino acids. CDR3 protein: CASSLETSGEETQYF. CDR3 DNA sequence: TGCGCCAGCAGCTTGGAAACATCGGGTGAGGAGACCCAGTACTTC. Full variable domain (outside the CDR3, taken from reference TRBV5-1 and TRBJ2-5): KAGVTQTPRYLIKTRGQQVTLSCSPISGHRSVSWYQQTPGQGLQFLFEYFSETQRNKGNFPGRFSGRQFSNSRSEMNVSTLELGDSALYLCASSLETSGEETQYFGPGTRLLVL.

The V and J genes are TRBV6-1 and TRBJ2-2, with 7 bases identical to TRBD1. CDR3 length equals 15 residues. V lost 6 bases, J lost 7 bases, and 11 bases stayed unmatched. Per germline, CDR1 MNHNS and CDR2 SASEGT. CDR3 sequence: CASRSHRGQIGELFF. DNA of the CDR3: TGTGCCAGCAGGTCCCACAGGGGCCAGATCGGGGAGCTGTTTTTT.

The rearrangement joins TRBV7-3 to TRBJ2-1; 14 bases are shared with TRBD2. Losses at the gene ends were 5 bases for V and 5 bases for J; bases not matched to a gene: 8. CDR1 and CDR2 (germline): SGHTA, FQGTGA. CDR3 length equals 17 residues. The CDR3 region has the DNA TGTGCCAGCAGCCAAAGACTAGCGGGAGGGCCAAACAATGAGCAGTTCTTC. This codes for CASSQRLAGGPNNEQFF.

The gene calls are TRBV9 and TRBJ2-7; D might be TRBD2 (6 bases). Germline CDR1 and CDR2: SGDLS and YYNGEE. Trimming pared 0 bases from V and 4 bases from J, leaving 11 bases between. The CDR3 contains 14 residues. CDR3 sequence reads: CASSVGSSGYEQYF. For the CDR3, the DNA is TGTGCCAGCAGCGTAGGAAGTAGCGGATACGAGCAGTACTTC.

This clone has a handful of counts. This chain connects TRBV7-2 to TRBJ2-3, with TRBD2 matching over 15 bases. CDR1 SGHTA and CDR2 FQGNSA come from the germline V gene. Trimming removed 4 bases from V and 3 bases from J; junction bases left unmatched: 8. The CDR3 extends over 18 amino acids. The CDR3 sequence: CASSSGLAGGPGTDTQYF. For the CDR3, the DNA is TGTGCCAGCAGCTCTGGACTAGCGGGAGGGCCGGGTACAGATACGCAGTATTTT.

The chain links TRBV4-2 to TRBJ2-3; weak D call: TRBD1 (5 bases). Germline values: CDR1 LGHNA, CDR2 YNFKEQ. The CDR3 is 16 residues long. V lost 0 bases and J lost 6, with 16 bases in between. The DNA of the CDR3 is TGTGCCAGCAGCCAAGATCTTCGACAGAGAATGGATACGCAGTATTTT. This gives the protein CASSQDLRQRMDTQYF.

This CDR3 reads CASSSPGQPQETQYF. In DNA, the CDR3 is TGTGCCAGCAGTTCCCCGGGACAACCCCAAGAGACCCAGTACTTC. The chain couples TRBV27 to TRBJ2-5, with D possibly being TRBD1 (6 bases). Trimming left V 4 bases short and J 1 base short, with 13 bases between. Germline CDR1 and CDR2: MNHEY and SMNVEV (reference sequence). The CDR3 consists of 15 residues.

The rearrangement joins TRBV6-1 to TRBJ2-5, with 8 bases lining up with TRBD1. Trimming removed 1 base from V and 5 bases from J; junction bases left unmatched: 9. This CDR3 comprises 16 residues. The germline V gene encodes CDR1 MNHNS and CDR2 SASEGT. The CDR3 DNA follows: TGTGCCAGCAGTGAAGTCCCCTGGACAGGGATTGAGACCCAGTACTTC. Translating gives CASSEVPWTGIETQYF.

This sequence joins TRBV7-2 and TRBJ2-2; TRBD2 matches at 12 bases. V dropped 5 bases and J dropped 3; count of bases not matched to a gene: 10. CDR3 length: 18 residues. Germline loops: CDR1 SGHTA, CDR2 FQGNSA. The CDR3 loop is CASSHGLAGKEDTGELFF. The CDR3 DNA sequence: TGTGCCAGCAGCCACGGACTAGCGGGGAAGGAGGACACCGGGGAGCTGTTTTTT.

This clone occurred once. The V and J genes are TRBV9 and TRBJ2-3; 7 bases match TRBD2. Germline trimming cut 4 bases from V and 6 bases from J; bases unmatched to any gene: 8. CDR1 and CDR2 from the germline V gene are SGDLS and YYNGEE. The CDR3 has 14 residues. CDR3: CASSLGGSWDTQYF. The CDR3 DNA is TGTGCCAGCAGCCTGGGGGGGTCCTGGGATACGCAGTATTTT.

V is TRBV6-5 and J is TRBJ2-7, with a weak D call TRBD1 (7 bases). Deletions cut 2 bases from V and 4 bases from J, with 18 bases between. The CDR3 totals 16 residues. The germline V gene has CDR1 MNHEY and CDR2 SVGAGI. CDR3 DNA: TGTGCCAGCAGTTACGCGGGGACAGACTTTAAGTACGAGCAGTACTTC. Encoded protein: CASSYAGTDFKYEQYF.

This chain connects TRBV10-3 to TRBJ1-2; no clear D. Looked up from germline, CDR1 is ENHRY and CDR2 is SYGVKD. The CDR3 runs to 12 residues. Deletions cut 6 bases from V and 2 bases from J, with 7 bases between. CDR3 protein: CAISFTNYGYTF. The CDR3, as DNA: TGTGCCATCAGCTTCACAAACTATGGCTACACCTTC.

The chain couples TRBV7-9 to TRBJ2-5, with TRBD1 identical over 7 bases. V lost 1 base, J lost 5 bases, and 16 bases stayed unmatched. The CDR3 totals 18 residues. Germline-derived CDR1 and CDR2 are SEHNR and FQNEAQ (reference sequence). CDR3 DNA sequence: TGTGCCAGCAGCTTAGATTTGTCTGACAGGGAAAAGGGGGAGACCCAGTACTTC. Amino acids: CASSLDLSDREKGETQYF.

The V gene is TRBV9, the J gene TRBJ1-2; D is perhaps TRBD1 (6 bases). V was clipped by 0 bases and J by 5 bases, with 26 bases between them. CDR1 is SGDLS, CDR2 YYNGEE, per germline. This CDR3 has 19 amino acids. The CDR3 DNA sequence: TGTGCCAGCAGCGTAGGTCCCCCGGGACACCTACCCCTTCGTTATGGCTACACCTTC. Its translation is CASSVGPPGHLPLRYGYTF.

The J gene is TRBJ2-7, the V gene TRBV6-5, with a weak D call TRBD1 (6 bases). Trimming took 5 bases from V and 3 from J, leaving 17 bases between them. CDR3 size: 15 residues. Germline-derived CDR1 and CDR2 are MNHEY and SVGAGI. Here the CDR3 reads CASSARAGVHYEQYF. The CDR3 DNA reads TGTGCCAGCAGTGCCCGCGCAGGGGTCCACTACGAGCAGTACTTC.

The V gene is TRBV27, the J gene TRBJ2-7; TRBD1 aligns across 7 bases. CDR3 size: 17 residues. The germline V gene has CDR1 MNHEY and CDR2 SMNVEV (reference sequence). With V trimmed by 5 bases and J by 2 bases, 15 bases remained unmatched. In DNA, the CDR3 is TGTGCCAGCAGTCCCCGACAGGGTTACTCGGGAACCTACGAGCAGTACTTC. Translating gives CASSPRQGYSGTYEQYF.